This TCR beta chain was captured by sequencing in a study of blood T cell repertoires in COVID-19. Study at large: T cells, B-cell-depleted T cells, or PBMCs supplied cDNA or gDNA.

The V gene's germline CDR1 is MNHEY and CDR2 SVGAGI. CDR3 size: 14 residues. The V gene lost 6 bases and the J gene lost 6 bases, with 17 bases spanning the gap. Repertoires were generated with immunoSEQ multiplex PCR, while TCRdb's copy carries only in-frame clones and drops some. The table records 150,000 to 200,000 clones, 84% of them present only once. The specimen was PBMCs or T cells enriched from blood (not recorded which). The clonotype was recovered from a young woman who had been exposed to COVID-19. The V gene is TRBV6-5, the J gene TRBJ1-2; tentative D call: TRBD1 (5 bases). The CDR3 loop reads CASSPLIRGNGYTF. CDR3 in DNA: TGTGCCAGCAGCCCCCTTATACGGGGGAATGGCTACACCTTC.